The rows below give T cell receptor beta chains drawn from one sample of a study of vaccination and CD4 T cells after COVID-19. Antigen specificity for these receptors is unknown. In TCRdb, the PCR reads were re-called with MiXCR into one record per CDR3 protein. The data contain several thousand distinct CDR3 sequences, under 35% of them seen just once; the ten biggest clones take up roughly a fifth. Sequencing used CD4+ T cells from blood, cultured in vitro. These receptors were collected from a human donor in good health. The conserved cysteine and the conserved F or W are not part of the CDR3 here.

TRBV6-1,TRBJ2-3,ASSKQQASTDTQY
TRBV20-1,TRBJ2-7,SASRGSYEQY
TRBV20-1,TRBJ2-1,SARTGLGNEQF
TRBV20-1,TRBJ1-1,SARDRRVNTEAF
TRBV4-3,TRBJ2-2,ASSRRSGSVSTGELF
TRBV10-3,TRBJ1-2,AISAHGESSFPEGYT
TRBV6-1,TRBJ1-3,ASTARQGLGNTIY
TRBV20-1,TRBJ2-2,SAGTGGITGELF
TRBV6-1,TRBJ1-2,ASSTTGGLDGYT
TRBV18,TRBJ1-1,ASSPSGGINTEAF
TRBV20-1,TRBJ1-6,SARTTTGNSPLH
TRBV5-1,TRBJ2-2,ASSLTENTGELF
TRBV28,TRBJ1-1,ASSLNRFEAF
TRBV20-1,TRBJ1-1,SARNLRDRGRGAFTEAF
TRBV19,TRBJ1-1,ASTDLGGAF
TRBV6-4,TRBJ2-7,ASSSQGGLIYEQY
TRBV7-2,TRBJ2-4,ASTWSGGAKNIQY
TRBV2,TRBJ2-7,ASSSTRTEQY
TRBV27,TRBJ2-2,ASSLPTTGELF
TRBV7-2,TRBJ2-1,ASSFRAGEGNEQF
TRBV28,TRBJ1-6,ASSPAGNSPLH
TRBV27,TRBJ1-5,ASSLMWVADQPQH
TRBV15,TRBJ1-5,ATSSGDRSSNQPQH
TRBV7-9,TRBJ2-7,ASTGLRTWPEQY
TRBV6-1,TRBJ2-7,AIGVFSYEQY
TRBV10-3,TRBJ2-2,AISETGTINTGELF
TRBV7-2,TRBJ2-2,ASSDQATSSGELF
TRBV15,TRBJ2-7,ATSARPGVEQY
TRBV20-1,TRBJ1-1,SARDFEAF
TRBV2,TRBJ2-3,ASIRVGLATDTQY
TRBV27,TRBJ2-7,ASHKTQTSGHYEQY
TRBV7-2,TRBJ2-3,ASSLAATSPSDTQY
TRBV28,TRBJ2-7,ASSLGRAKIEQY
TRBV7-9,TRBJ1-5,ASSQAGRGQPQH
TRBV6-2/TRBV6-3,TRBJ1-2,ASSQGPYYGYT
TRBV7-2,TRBJ2-1,ASSPGQEAGGNEQF
TRBV6-1,TRBJ2-7,ASSVRVRDIRGEQY
TRBV6-1,TRBJ2-3,AGSPPRGKREPADTQY
TRBV5-1,TRBJ2-5,ASSLGGQSRGKETQY
TRBV20-1,TRBJ1-5,SARVGQGAGNQPQH
TRBV30,TRBJ1-1,AWKGAGVNTEAF
TRBV15,TRBJ1-5,ATSSSLGGSQPQH
TRBV21-1,TRBJ2-7,ASSKRWGDEQY
TRBV7-6,TRBJ2-5,ASSLRDRAETQY
TRBV7-3,TRBJ2-7,ASSPRDRRYEQY